This T cell receptor beta chain was found in a study of spatial heterogeneity in lung cancer. Study results and limitations: Compared with follow-up, resection was when ubiquitous expanded tumor TCRs appeared in blood more.

The study tagged each TCR cDNA molecule with a unique molecular identifier. TCRdb reprocessed the 5' RACE reads via MiXCR and lists one record per CDR3 protein. The sample has around 66,000 distinct CDR3 sequences, roughly 5.9% seen once. Trimming removed 3 bases at V and 7 bases at J, with 16 bases between. This CDR3 is built from 15 residues. CDR1 is MNHEY, CDR2 SVGAGI, per germline. This clonotype appeared many times. Its antigen is not known. Time point specified: sample taken at primary tumor resection. Samples were obtained from roughly 65 donors, all untreated early-stage non-small cell lung cancer patients. Tumor, nontumor lung or frozen PBMC supplied whole RNA, sequenced without sorting.

The TCR originated in a female donor with early-stage non-small cell lung cancer. The material was PBMCs, obtained at surgery. J is TRBJ2-1 and V is TRBV6-5; weak D call: TRBD1 (6 bases). CDR3 loop: CASSYHRQGKNEQFF. The CDR3 DNA is TGTGCCAGCAGTTATCATAGGCAGGGGAAGAATGAGCAGTTCTTC.